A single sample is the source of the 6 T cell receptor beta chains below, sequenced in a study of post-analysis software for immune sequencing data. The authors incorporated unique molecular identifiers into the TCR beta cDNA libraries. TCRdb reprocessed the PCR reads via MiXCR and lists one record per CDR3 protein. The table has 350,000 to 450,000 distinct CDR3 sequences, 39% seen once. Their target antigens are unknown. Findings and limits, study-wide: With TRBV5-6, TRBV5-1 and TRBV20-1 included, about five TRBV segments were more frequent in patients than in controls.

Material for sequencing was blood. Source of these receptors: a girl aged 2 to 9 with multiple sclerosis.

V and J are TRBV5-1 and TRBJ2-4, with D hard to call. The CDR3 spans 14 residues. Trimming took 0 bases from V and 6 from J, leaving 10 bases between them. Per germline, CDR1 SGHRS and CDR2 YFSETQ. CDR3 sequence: CASSLEEARNIQYF. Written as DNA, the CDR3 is TGCGCCAGCAGCTTGGAGGAAGCGAGAAACATTCAGTACTTC.

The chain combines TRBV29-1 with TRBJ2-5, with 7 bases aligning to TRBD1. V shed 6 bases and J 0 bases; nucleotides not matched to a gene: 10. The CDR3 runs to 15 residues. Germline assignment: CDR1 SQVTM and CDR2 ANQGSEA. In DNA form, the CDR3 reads TGCAGCGTGGCTCCGGGACAGACGTACCAAGAGACCCAGTACTTC. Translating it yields CSVAPGQTYQETQYF.

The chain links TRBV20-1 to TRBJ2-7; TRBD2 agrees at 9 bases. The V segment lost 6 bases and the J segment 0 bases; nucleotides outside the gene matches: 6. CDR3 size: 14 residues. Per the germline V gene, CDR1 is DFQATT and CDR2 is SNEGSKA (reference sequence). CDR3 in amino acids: CSATGGRASYEQYF. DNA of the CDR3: TGCAGTGCGACCGGCGGGAGGGCCTCCTACGAGCAGTACTTC.

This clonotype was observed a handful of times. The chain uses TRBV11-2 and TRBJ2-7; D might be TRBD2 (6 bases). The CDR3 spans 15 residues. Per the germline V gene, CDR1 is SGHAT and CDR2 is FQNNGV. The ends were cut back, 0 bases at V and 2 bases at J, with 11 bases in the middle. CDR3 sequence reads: CASSLDPGVAYEQYF. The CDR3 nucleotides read TGTGCCAGCAGCTTAGATCCGGGGGTGGCCTACGAGCAGTACTTC.

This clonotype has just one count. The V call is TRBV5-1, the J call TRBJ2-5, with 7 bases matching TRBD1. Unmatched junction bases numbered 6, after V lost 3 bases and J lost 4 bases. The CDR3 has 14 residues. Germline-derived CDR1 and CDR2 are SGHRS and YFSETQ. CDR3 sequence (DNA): TGCGCCAGCAGCTCGGCCGGACAGGCAGAGACCCAGTACTTC. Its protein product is CASSSAGQAETQYF.

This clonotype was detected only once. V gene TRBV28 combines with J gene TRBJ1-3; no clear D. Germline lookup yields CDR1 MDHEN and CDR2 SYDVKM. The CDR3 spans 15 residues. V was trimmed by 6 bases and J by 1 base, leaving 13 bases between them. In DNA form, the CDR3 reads TGTGCCAGCAGCCCCGGGCAGCGGTCTGGAAACACCATATATTTT. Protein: CASSPGQRSGNTIYF.